Sequencing of this TCR beta chain was carried out in a study of OX40 agonist ivuxolimab in advanced cancers. The study, taken as a whole, reports: Within 6 weeks, CD4+ and CD8+ blood T cells expanded clonally at 0.1 to 3.0 mg/kg.

Losses at the gene ends were 3 bases for V and 5 bases for J; bases not matched to a gene: 4. The CDR3 contains 14 residues. Germline values: CDR1 KGHSH, CDR2 LQKENI. In the case of this clone: Its target is unknown.

TCRdb keeps only in-frame clones here, not all; method: immunoSEQ multiplex PCR. The sample shows 55,000 to 70,000 clones, roughly four fifths of them seen only once. The source material was CD4+ or CD8+ T cells sorted from blood, sampled in a trial of the OX40 agonist ivuxolimab. The source is an adult with an advanced solid tumor such as melanoma, head and neck, liver or kidney cancer. The chain joins TRBV18 to TRBJ2-1, with 7 bases fitting TRBD1. The DNA of the CDR3 is TGTGCCAGCTCACCCTTCGACAGGGACAATGAGCAGTTCTTC. This encodes CASSPFDRDNEQFF.